This TCR beta chain was found in a study of T cell repertoires in cytomegalovirus infection. In the case of this clonotype: The antigen is not known.

TCRdb fed the reads into MiXCR, producing one record per CDR3 protein. The sample has 550,000 to 700,000 distinct CDR3 sequences; almost 40% are singletons. The CDR3 spans 14 residues. Trimming took off 5 bases at V and 10 bases at J, with 17 bases between the two ends. CDR1 is SGHVS and CDR2 is FNYEAQ in the germline V gene. The sample was cultured PBMCs, taken from culture after CMV antigen stimulation. This rearrangement joins TRBV7-6 to TRBJ1-4; D is ambiguous. The source of this sequence is a human donor in good health (CMV status not recorded). Some clones in this sample may be carry-over from other donors' samples. The CDR3: CASSVLGGTGKLFF. The CDR3 DNA is TGTGCCAGCAGCGTTTTGGGAGGAACTGGAAAACTGTTTTTT. Supplemented by reference TRBV7-6 and TRBJ1-4, the full variable domain reads GAGVSQSPRYKVTKRGQDVALRCDPISGHVSLYWYRQALGQGPEFLTYFNYEAQQDKSGLPNDRFSAERPEGSISTLTIQRTEQRDSAMYRCASSVLGGTGKLFFGSGTQLSVL.